These 22 T cell receptor beta chains were all obtained from the same sample, sequenced in a study of T cells in Graves' hyperthyroidism and ophthalmopathy. The CDR3 regions of TCR beta were amplified from RNA transcripts. HTBI primers drove first-round RT-PCR of the TCR CDR3. From the multiplex PCR reads, TCRdb called clonotypes with MiXCR, one entry per CDR3 protein. The top ten clones hold under 35% of a sample with fewer than 250,000 distinct CDR3 sequences, about 15% of them seen once. Sequenced sample: blood. These receptors were taken from a woman between 18 and 29 years old with Graves' ophthalmopathy.

This clonotype was seen repeatedly, ten times or more. V usage is TRBV9 and J usage is TRBJ2-2; 9 nucleotides align to TRBD2. After removal of 0 bases from V and 3 bases from J, the junction contained 6 bases not matched to a gene. Germline CDR1 and CDR2: SGDLS and YYNGEE. The CDR3 extends over 17 amino acids. Here the CDR3 DNA reads TGTGCCAGCAGCGTAGATCCAGCGGGAGGTGACACCGGGGAGCTGTTTTTT. The encoded protein is CASSVDPAGGDTGELFF.

The J gene is TRBJ2-7, the V gene TRBV11-2, with a tentative D call TRBD2 (6 bases). Trimming took off 6 bases at V and 2 bases at J, with 14 bases between the two ends. From germline, CDR1 is SGHAT and CDR2 FQNNGV. This CDR3 is 14 amino acids long. The CDR3 is CASSRAEGTYEQYF. In nucleotides, the CDR3 is TGTGCCAGCAGTCGAGCGGAGGGGACCTACGAGCAGTACTTC.

This clonotype was detected ten times or more. V and J are TRBV13 and TRBJ1-1; D perhaps matches TRBD1 (6 bases). V was clipped by 5 bases and J by 1 base, with 11 bases between them. This CDR3 spans 14 amino acids. Germline V gene data show CDR1 as PRHDT and CDR2 as FYEKMQ (reference sequence). The CDR3 is CASSRRTANTEAFF. CDR3 in DNA: TGTGCCAGCAGCAGGCGGACAGCGAACACTGAAGCTTTCTTT.

This clonotype was seen at least ten times. V usage is TRBV12-5 and J usage is TRBJ2-1; TRBD2 matches at 8 bases. This CDR3 spans 21 amino acids. V lost 0 bases and J lost 0; bases outside the gene matches: 16. The germline V gene encodes CDR1 LGHNT and CDR2 FRNRAP. This CDR3 reads CASGLVLGSSGGLSSYNEQFF. As DNA, the CDR3 is TGTGCTAGTGGTTTGGTACTCGGGTCCAGCGGGGGCCTGAGCTCCTACAATGAGCAGTTCTTC.

The rearrangement links TRBV20-1 to TRBJ2-7; no reliable D call. The CDR3 is 10 amino acids. Germline V gene lookup returns CDR1 DFQATT and CDR2 SNEGSKA (reference sequence). Trimming removed 5 bases at V and 4 bases at J, with 6 bases between. The CDR3 bases are TGCAGTGCTGACGGGTACGAGCAGTACTTC. It yields the protein CSADGYEQYF.

This clonotype was seen many times. The chain's CDR3 is CASSGASGRSYEQYF. CDR3 sequence (DNA): TGCGCCAGCAGTGGAGCTAGCGGGAGAAGTTACGAGCAGTACTTC. This chain joins TRBV5-1 and TRBJ2-7; 10 nucleotides agree with TRBD2. J lost 4 bases, V lost 5 bases, and 9 bases had no gene match. Germline CDR1 reads SGHRS; CDR2 reads YFSETQ. The length of the CDR3 is 15 residues.

This clonotype was recorded many times. The rearrangement uses TRBV19 and TRBJ1-3; D call uncertain. The CDR3 sequence is 15 residues long. The V end lost 7 bases, the J end lost 2 bases, and 15 bases lay between the germline ends. Germline V gene lookup returns CDR1 LNHDA and CDR2 SQIVND (reference sequence). CDR3 sequence (DNA): TGTGCCAGTACCACGGGCCCAACTCCTGGAAACACCATATATTTT. This sequence encodes CASTTGPTPGNTIYF.

Many counts were recorded for this clonotype. The chain combines TRBV29-1 with TRBJ2-5, with D hard to call. CDR1 SQVTM and CDR2 ANQGSEA come from the germline V gene. CDR3 size: 15 residues. V gave up 2 bases and J gave up 0 bases, with 13 bases separating them. CDR3 region: CSVEKGGMYQETQYF. The CDR3 DNA is TGCAGCGTTGAAAAGGGCGGAATGTACCAAGAGACCCAGTACTTC.

Only a few counts were recorded for this clonotype. A read error may account for a junction end that differs from germline. The chain combines TRBV5-6 with TRBJ2-7, with a weak D call TRBD1 (5 bases). Germline V gene data show CDR1 as SGHDT and CDR2 as YYEEEE. The CDR3 is made up of 13 amino acids. As DNA, the CDR3 is TGTACCAGCAGCTTAGGGGTTTCCTACGAGCAGTACTTC. Translated: CTSSLGVSYEQYF. The whole variable domain, remainder taken from reference TRBV5-6 and TRBJ2-7, is DAGVTQSPTHLIKTRGQQVTLRCSPKSGHDTVSWYQQALGQGPQFIFQYYEEEERQRGNFPDRFSGHQFPNYSSELNVNALLLGDSALYLCTSSLGVSYEQYFGPGTRLTVT.

This clonotype was found many times. An end of the junction differs from the germline gene, which may be a read error. V usage is TRBV11-3 and J usage is TRBJ2-1; TRBD2 aligns across 13 bases. Germline CDR1 reads SGHNT; CDR2 reads YENEEA. CDR3 length: 17 residues. CDR3 sequence: CAGSSGRGLAGNNEQFF. CDR3 sequence (DNA): TGTGCCGGCAGCTCTGGGCGGGGACTAGCGGGAAACAATGAGCAGTTCTTC.

A word on this clonotype: A much larger clone differs from this one at a single base, so this may be a read error. This rearrangement joins TRBV19 to TRBJ1-1; D is unresolved. Germline-derived CDR1 and CDR2 are LNHDA and SQIVND (reference sequence). The CDR3 has 15 residues. CDR3 nucleotide sequence: TGTGTCAGTAGTTTTGGGTTCAGCTTCAACACTGAAGCTTTCTTT. Its protein is CVSSFGFSFNTEAFF.

In this sample, this clonotype turned up many times. The chain uses TRBV18 and TRBJ1-1, with D unresolved. The CDR3 is 13 residues long. V shed 6 bases and J shed 1 base, with 9 bases lying between them. Germline loops: CDR1 KGHSH, CDR2 LQKENI. The CDR3 spells CASSPNSNTEAFF. CDR3 nucleotide sequence: TGTGCCAGCTCCCCGAACTCGAACACTGAAGCTTTCTTT. Full variable domain (rest looked up from reference TRBV18 and TRBJ1-1): NAGVMQNPRHLVRRRGQEARLRCSPMKGHSHVYWYRQLPEEGLKFMVYLQKENIIDESGMPKERFSAEFPKEGPSILRIQQVVRGDSAAYFCASSPNSNTEAFFGQGTRLTVV.

This clonotype was detected ten times or more. The rearrangement uses TRBV28 and TRBJ2-5; 12 bases agree with TRBD2. The CDR3 covers 15 residues. CDR1 and CDR2 (germline): MDHEN, SYDVKM. The ends lost 1 base at V and 5 bases at J; junction bases unmatched: 2. The CDR3 sequence is CASSLSSGGGETQYF. Here the CDR3 DNA reads TGTGCCAGCAGTTTATCTAGCGGGGGGGGGGAGACCCAGTACTTC.

This clonotype was counted only a few times. The chain links TRBV24-1 to TRBJ2-1; 7 positions agree with TRBD2. Germline-derived CDR1 and CDR2 are KGHDR and SFDVKD. The CDR3 runs 14 residues. Germline trimming cut 0 bases from V and 8 bases from J; bases unmatched to any gene: 3. This CDR3 is CATSDLTSVDEQFF. For the CDR3, the DNA is TGTGCCACCAGTGATTTGACTAGCGTCGATGAGCAGTTCTTC.

At least ten counts were recorded for this clonotype. V and J are TRBV28 and TRBJ1-2; 7 bases map to TRBD1. V trimming: 7 bases; J trimming: 4 bases; junction bases outside the gene matches: 6. The CDR3 is made up of 13 amino acids. CDR1 is MDHEN, CDR2 SYDVKM, per germline. CDR3 sequence: CASTGDSGYGYTF. DNA of the CDR3: TGTGCCAGCACTGGGGACAGCGGCTATGGCTACACCTTC.

Ten or more counts support this clonotype. The CDR3 here is CASPPSTGGEDEQYF. In nucleotides, the CDR3 is TGTGCCAGCCCCCCCTCGACAGGGGGGGAGGACGAGCAGTACTTC. This chain uses TRBV18 with TRBJ2-7; 9 bases align to TRBD1. Germline CDR1 and CDR2: KGHSH and LQKENI. V was pared by 8 bases and J by 5 bases, with 13 bases of the junction left unmatched. The CDR3 length is 15 residues. Based on the CDR3 plus reference TRBV18 and TRBJ2-7, the full variable domain is NAGVMQNPRHLVRRRGQEARLRCSPMKGHSHVYWYRQLPEEGLKFMVYLQKENIIDESGMPKERFSAEFPKEGPSILRIQQVVRGDSAAYFCASPPSTGGEDEQYFGPGTRLTVT.

In this sample, this clonotype turned up many times. The gene calls are TRBV12-3 or TRBV12-4 and TRBJ2-7; TRBD1 aligns across 9 bases. The CDR3 runs 14 residues. With 6 bases clipped from V and 7 bases from J, the junction kept 10 bases outside the gene matches. Here the CDR3 DNA reads TGTGCCAGCAGACATAAGGGGACAGGGTGGGAGCAGTACTTC. Its translation is CASRHKGTGWEQYF.

This clonotype has at least ten counts. The chain combines TRBV7-8 with TRBJ1-6; 7 bases agree with TRBD1. The V and J ends lost 2 bases and 7 bases, in that order; junction bases with no gene match: 11. Germline-derived CDR1 and CDR2 are SGHVS and FQNEAQ. CDR3 length: 17 residues. The CDR3 nucleotides are TGTGCCAGCAGCTTAAGTGAAATAACAGGGGTCAATTCACCCCTCCACTTT. As protein: CASSLSEITGVNSPLHF.

The chain is built from TRBV28 and TRBJ2-7, with TRBD1 matching 7 bases. The CDR3 consists of 15 residues. Per germline, CDR1 MDHEN and CDR2 SYDVKM. With 6 bases clipped from V and 2 bases from J, the junction kept 10 bases outside the gene matches. In DNA, the CDR3 is TGTGCCAGCAGGCGCCGGGACAGTTATACCTACGAGCAGTACTTC. Protein product: CASRRRDSYTYEQYF.

This clonotype was seen many times. The gene calls are TRBV10-3 and TRBJ2-7; 9 positions agree with TRBD2. Germline values: CDR1 ENHRY, CDR2 SYGVKD. The CDR3 contains 16 residues. The J segment lost 7 bases and the V segment lost 3 bases, leaving 13 bases of the junction unmatched. The CDR3: CAISEAASGIVDEQYF. CDR3 bases: TGTGCCATCAGTGAAGCCGCTAGCGGGATAGTAGATGAGCAGTACTTC.

On this clonotype itself: One end of the junction varies from germline; a read error may be responsible. The chain combines TRBV7-9 with TRBJ2-1, with D possibly being TRBD1 or TRBD2 (5 bases each). CDR1 and CDR2 (germline): SEHNR, FQNEAQ (reference sequence). The CDR3 totals 13 residues. CDR3 protein: CGAGSSSYNEQFF. In DNA, the CDR3 is TGCGGGGCCGGATCGAGCTCCTACAATGAGCAGTTCTTC.

The chain joins TRBV10-2 to TRBJ2-2, with 9 bases fitting TRBD2. CDR3 length: 16 residues. CDR1 and CDR2 (germline): WSHSY, SAAADI. Unmatched junction bases numbered 9, after V lost 4 bases and J lost 6 bases. DNA of the CDR3: TGCGCCAGCAGTGGGGGGGCGGGAGGGCCCCCCGGGGAGCTGTTTTTT. Translating it yields CASSGGAGGPPGELFF.